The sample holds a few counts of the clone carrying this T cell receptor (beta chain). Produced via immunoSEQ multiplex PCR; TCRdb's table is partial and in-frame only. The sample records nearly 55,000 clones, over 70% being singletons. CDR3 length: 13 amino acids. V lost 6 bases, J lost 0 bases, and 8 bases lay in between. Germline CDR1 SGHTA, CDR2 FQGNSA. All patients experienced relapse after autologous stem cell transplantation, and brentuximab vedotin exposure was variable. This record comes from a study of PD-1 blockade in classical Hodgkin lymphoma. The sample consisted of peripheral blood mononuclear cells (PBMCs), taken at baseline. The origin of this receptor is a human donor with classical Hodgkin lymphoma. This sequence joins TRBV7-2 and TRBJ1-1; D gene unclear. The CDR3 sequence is CASRTYLNTEAFF. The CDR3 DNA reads TGTGCCAGCAGAACTTACCTGAACACTGAAGCTTTCTTT. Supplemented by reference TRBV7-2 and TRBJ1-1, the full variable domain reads GAGVSQSPSNKVTEKGKDVELRCDPISGHTALYWYRQSLGQGLEFLIYFQGNSAPDKSGLPSDRFSAERTGGSVSTLTIQRTQQEDSAVYLCASRTYLNTEAFFGQGTRLTVV.